This T cell receptor (beta chain) is drawn from a study of T-cell memory formation after mild COVID-19. The V end was cut by 6 bases, the J end by 5 bases, with 17 bases between. The length of the CDR3 is 14 residues. In its sample, this clonotype was seen a few times. Via MiXCR, TCRdb re-called the 5' RACE reads, giving one row per CDR3 protein. The sample shows approximately 350,000 distinct CDR3 sequences, around 28% of them seen only once. The receptor comes from an adult woman who had mild COVID-19 (a few samples of this study predate the infection). Cell type and time point are not known. Sequenced sample: PBMCs or a T cell subset sorted from them (not recorded which). The V gene is TRBV12-3 or TRBV12-4, the J gene TRBJ2-7; D could derive from TRBD1 or TRBD2 (5 bases each). This CDR3 is CASSPLQGDNEQYF. The CDR3 DNA is TGTGCCAGCAGCCCACTCCAGGGAGACAACGAGCAGTACTTC.